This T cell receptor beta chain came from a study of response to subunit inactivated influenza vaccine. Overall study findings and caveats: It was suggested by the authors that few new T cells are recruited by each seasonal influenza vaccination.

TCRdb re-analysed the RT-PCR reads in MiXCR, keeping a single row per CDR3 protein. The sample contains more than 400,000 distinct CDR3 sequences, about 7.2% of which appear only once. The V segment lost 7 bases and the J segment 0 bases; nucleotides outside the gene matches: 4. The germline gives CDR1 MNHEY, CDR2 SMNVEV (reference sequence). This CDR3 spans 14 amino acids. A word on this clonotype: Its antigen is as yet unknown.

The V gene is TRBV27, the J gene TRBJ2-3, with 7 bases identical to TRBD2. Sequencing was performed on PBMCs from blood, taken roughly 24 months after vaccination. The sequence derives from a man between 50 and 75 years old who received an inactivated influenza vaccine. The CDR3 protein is CASTPRGSTDTQYF. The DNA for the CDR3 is TGTGCCAGCACTCCGCGGGGGAGCACAGATACGCAGTATTTT.